This TCR beta chain is from a study of T cells after yellow fever vaccination (dated by TCRdb to between 2018 and 2020). About the full investigation: The SMART-Seq v4 Ultra Low Input RNA kit was used to prepare libraries from fractions with low cell numbers. Two healthy male donors made up the cohort, one aged 18 to 29 years and the other aged 30 to 40 years. To follow T-cell clones before and after primary and booster YFV17D yellow fever vaccination, bulk TCR alpha and beta repertoires were sequenced over time. Blood was drawn at multiple timepoints before and after primary and secondary immunization, with bulk PBMC replicates and cell subsets isolated.

From cysteine to phenylalanine, the CDR3 is 14 amino acids long. The only DNA kept is the CDR3, 42 bases in frame from the first base. Taken from the germline V gene, the CDR1 and CDR2 loops are SGHTA and FQGNSA. The treatment or condition label, as the study defines it: live attenuated yellow fever vaccine strain. PBMCs were isolated from peripheral blood using a standard Ficoll-Paque protocol. CD4 and CD8 T-cell fractions were isolated with Dynabeads CD4 and CD8 positive selection kits. TriZol was used to extract RNA from bulk PBMCs, from CD4 and CD8 fractions, and from dextramer-positive and dextramer-negative fractions. In this sample, this clonotype turned up many times. Its specific antigen is unknown. An end of the junction differs from the germline gene, which may be a read error. Synthesis of TCR cDNA relied on 5'RACE template switching, a step that introduced a universal primer site along with unique molecular identifiers. Priming of cDNA synthesis was performed from both the TCR alpha and TCR beta constant segments. Two PCR steps were used to amplify libraries, with sample barcodes and sequencing adapters being added in the second step. Libraries were sequenced on Illumina HiSeq 2500 (2x100 bp) or NovaSeq (2x150 bp). On the study's bioinformatics: Reads were demultiplexed and collapsed into UMI consensus sequences with MIGEC, and V(D)J alignment was performed with MiXCR. Vaccine-responding clonotypes were identified with edgeR using replicate PBMC samples, with FDR below 0.01 and a log2 fold change above 5 up to day 15 being required. Each bulk clonotype received a CD4 or CD8 identity based on whether the sequenced CD4 or CD8 repertoire contained that clonotype at higher abundance. TCRdb reworked the public reads: Q25 trimming with fastp, MiXCR clone assembly, productive beta chains retained. A single entry per CDR3 protein holds the most common genes and DNA from its merged rows. TCRdb assigned the V and J calls; the authors' analysis was not used. For this sample the table gives roughly 27,000 distinct CDR3 sequences, of which over 4.5% were detected only once. The ten most abundant clones make up about 40% of the sample.

The paper as a whole reports these results and caveats: Computational filtering was needed because FACS-sorted repertoires could contain abundant contaminating clonotypes from the bulk population. The secondary T-cell response was found to be weaker but faster than the primary response, with a peak reached on day 5 rather than on day 15. A small share of clonotypes was detected in both CD4 and CD8 compartments, with the overlap likely arising from convergent recombination. Because the study included only a couple of donors, the extent to which the findings can be generalized is limited. After the booster, most of the clones that had expanded following primary vaccination were detected again (roughly 97% of CD4 and around 88% of CD8), which suggests that memory was broadly maintained.

The sequence is built from TRBV7-2 and TRBJ2-4; TRBD2 fits 12 bases in the junction. The TCR sequence derives from a man younger than 40 who received the YFV17D yellow fever vaccine. The sample consisted of CD8+ T cells sorted from PBMCs, taken 10 days after the yellow fever booster vaccination. The CDR3 protein sequence reads: CASSSLSSGGVREF. The bases are TGTGCCAGCAGCTCCCTGTCTAGCGGGGGGGTTCGTGAGTTC.